This TCR beta chain emerged from a study of blood T cell repertoires in COVID-19. Study-wide background: Nucleic acid was either cDNA or gDNA, and it came from T cells, B-cell-depleted T cells, or PBMCs.

The CDR3 contains 17 residues. Trimming removed 2 bases from V and 5 bases from J, with 19 bases in between. Germline lookup yields CDR1 MGHRA and CDR2 YSYEKL. The count of this clone is one. Authors' data handling: How many nucleated cells were present was estimated from reference gene primer amplification. This table comes from immunoSEQ multiplex PCR, and its TCRdb copy is limited to in-frame clones, with some not included. The DNA gave D and trimming, while V, J and clone size come from that table. The data hold around 250,000 clones, with over 75% observed a single time. Material: peripheral blood. This receptor was identified in a woman between 70 and 85 years old with COVID-19, enrolled during active disease. The rearrangement joins TRBV4-1 to TRBJ2-1; a weak D match, TRBD2 (6 bases). The chain's CDR3 is CASSQIKTGGADNEQFF. The CDR3 nucleotides are TGCGCCAGCAGCCAAATCAAAACAGGCGGGGCCGACAATGAGCAGTTCTTC.